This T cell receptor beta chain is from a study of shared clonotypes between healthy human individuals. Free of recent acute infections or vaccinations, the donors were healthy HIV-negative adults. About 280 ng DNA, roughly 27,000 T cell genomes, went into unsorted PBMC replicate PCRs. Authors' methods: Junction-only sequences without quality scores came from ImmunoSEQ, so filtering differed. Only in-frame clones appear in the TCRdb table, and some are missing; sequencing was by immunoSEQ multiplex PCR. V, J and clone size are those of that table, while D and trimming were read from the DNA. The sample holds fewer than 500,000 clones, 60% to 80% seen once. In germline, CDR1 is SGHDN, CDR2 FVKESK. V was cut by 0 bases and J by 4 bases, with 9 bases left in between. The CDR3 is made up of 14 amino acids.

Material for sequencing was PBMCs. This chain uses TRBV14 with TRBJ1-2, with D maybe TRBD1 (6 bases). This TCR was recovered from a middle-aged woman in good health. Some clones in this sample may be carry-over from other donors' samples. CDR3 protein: CASSQEGQIYGYTF. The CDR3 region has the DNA TGTGCCAGCAGCCAAGAGGGACAAATCTATGGCTACACCTTC.